Described below is a single T cell receptor beta chain sequence and its context. The antigen remains undetermined. The entry originates in a study of CD8+CD57+ T cells in acquired aplastic anemia. Study at large: CD4+ and CD8+ cells, once sorted, gave DNA averaging roughly 3.2 ug. Study-wide results and limits: Around 29 CD8+ CDR3 sequences were shared between patients and controls.

The sequenced patients had an expansion of CD8+CD57+ cells seen by flow cytometry. All participating patients were living with severe acquired aplastic anemia. The CDR3 length is 15 residues. The germline V and J ends were trimmed by 0 bases and 3 bases, with 13 bases remaining between them. CDR1 is SGHNT and CDR2 is YYREEE in the germline V gene (reference sequence). CDR3 and TCR beta VDJ profiling relied on a genomic DNA template. TCRdb independently ran MiXCR on the reads; one entry per CDR3 protein. The sample lists some 150,000 distinct CDR3 sequences, about 64% occurring once. The V gene is TRBV5-4, the J gene TRBJ2-7; the D call may be TRBD1 or TRBD2 (6 bases each). The clonotype was recovered from a human donor with aplastic anemia. Sequencing input: sorted CD4+, CD8+, or CD8+CD57+ T cells (not recorded which) from PBMCs. Written as DNA, the CDR3 is TGTGCCAGCAGCTTGGGACGGGGGCATGACTACGAGCAGTACTTC. Residues: CASSLGRGHDYEQYF.